These 5 T cell receptor beta chains were all obtained from the same sample, sequenced in a study of PD-L1 blockade in urothelial cancer. Data came from immunoSEQ multiplex PCR; TCRdb stores just in-frame clones and leaves some out. The repertoire consists of under 30,000 clones, with around 80% occurring once and the leading ten covering approximately 3.3%. The time point denotes: peripheral blood 6 weeks after treatment start. The material was PBMCs, obtained around atezolizumab (anti-PD-L1) treatment. The receptors were sampled from a man aged 65 to 85 with urothelial cancer.

DNA for the CDR3: TGTGCCAGCAGCGTAGTGGCGGGAGGGACCCAGTACTTC. It yields the protein CASSVVAGGTQYF. The chain carries TRBV9 and TRBJ2-5; TRBD2 agrees at 8 bases. Unmatched junction bases numbered 2, after V lost 0 bases and J lost 7 bases. The CDR3 has 13 amino acids. Germline values: CDR1 SGDLS, CDR2 YYNGEE.

The rearrangement joins TRBV11-2 to TRBJ2-3, with 9 bases identical to TRBD2. The V and J ends lost 6 bases and 7 bases, in that order; junction bases with no gene match: 8. Germline-derived CDR1 and CDR2 are SGHAT and FQNNGV. The CDR3 is made up of 14 amino acids. The CDR3, as DNA: TGTGCCAGCAGTCAACCGACTAGCGGAAATACGCAGTATTTT. Translated: CASSQPTSGNTQYF.

The chain has TRBV9 and TRBJ2-5; perhaps TRBD1 as D (6 bases). V was cut by 2 bases and J by 4 bases, with 9 bases left in between. The CDR3 contains 13 residues. In germline, CDR1 is SGDLS, CDR2 YYNGEE. The CDR3 DNA is TGTGCCAGCAGCGTTAGGACAGTAGAGACCCAGTACTTC. Translation: CASSVRTVETQYF.

This clone appeared once. The chain combines TRBV5-6 with TRBJ1-2; D might be TRBD1 (5 bases). Per the germline V gene, CDR1 is SGHDT and CDR2 is YYEEEE. V was cut by 3 bases and J by 5 bases, with 14 bases left in between. This CDR3 is 14 amino acids long. The CDR3 DNA sequence: TGTGCCAGCAGCTCCGCAGGGTCTCCTTATGGCTACACCTTC. Translating gives CASSSAGSPYGYTF.

This clone occurred a few times. V usage is TRBV4-1 and J usage is TRBJ1-2; D remains unclear. This CDR3 is 15 amino acids long. V shed 4 bases and J shed 1 base, with 13 bases lying between them. Looked up from germline, CDR1 is MGHRA and CDR2 is YSYEKL. For the CDR3, the DNA is TGCGCCAGCAGCCCCCGAGCGGTGGGTAACTATGGCTACACCTTC. Its protein is CASSPRAVGNYGYTF.